The T cell receptor beta chain described here comes from a study of blood T cells in healthy people across ages. The V end lost 6 bases, the J end lost 8 bases, and 19 bases lay between the germline ends. The CDR3 is 15 amino acids. Total RNA extraction produced at least 5 micrograms (per sample) for the study. PCR was performed a second time for about 6 to 12 cycles using a sample-barcoded 5' primer and a J-beta primer mix. All cDNA molecules were each tagged by a template-switch adaptor with 12 random nucleotides. TCRdb ran MiXCR on the 5' RACE reads and lists one entry per CDR3 protein. The sample records about 1,500,000 distinct CDR3 sequences, around 39% being singletons. On this clonotype: The antigen is unknown.

Study findings and constraints: While age rose, TCR beta diversity per million T cells dropped in a roughly linear way. Compared with aged donors, long-lived donors showed fewer expanded clones, suggesting selection.

Source material: blood. The gene calls are TRBV12-3 or TRBV12-4 and TRBJ1-4; D perhaps matches TRBD1 (6 bases). The clonotype was recovered from a woman between 18 and 29 years old in good health. CDR3 loop: CASSPVGGAEEKLFF. In DNA form, the CDR3 reads TGTGCCAGCAGCCCCGTCGGGGGGGCCGAAGAAAAACTGTTTTTT.